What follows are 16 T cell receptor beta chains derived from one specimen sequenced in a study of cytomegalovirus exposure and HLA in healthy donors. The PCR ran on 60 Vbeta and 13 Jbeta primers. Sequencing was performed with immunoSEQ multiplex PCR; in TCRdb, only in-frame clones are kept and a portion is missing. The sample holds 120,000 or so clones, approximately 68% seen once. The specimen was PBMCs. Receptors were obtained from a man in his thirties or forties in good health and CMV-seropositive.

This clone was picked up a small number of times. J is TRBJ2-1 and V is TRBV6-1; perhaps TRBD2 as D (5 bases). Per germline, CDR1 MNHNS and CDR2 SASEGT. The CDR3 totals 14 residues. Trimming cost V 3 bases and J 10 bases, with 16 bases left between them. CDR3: CASSDLKGGSEQFF. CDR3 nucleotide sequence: TGTGCCAGCAGTGATTTGAAGGGTGGGAGCGAGCAGTTCTTC.

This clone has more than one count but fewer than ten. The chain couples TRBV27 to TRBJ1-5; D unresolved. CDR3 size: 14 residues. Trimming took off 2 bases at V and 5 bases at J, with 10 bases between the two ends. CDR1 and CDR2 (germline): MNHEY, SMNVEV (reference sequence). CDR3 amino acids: CASSLTTGYQPQHF. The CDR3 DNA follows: TGTGCCAGCAGTTTAACTACCGGTTATCAGCCCCAGCATTTT.

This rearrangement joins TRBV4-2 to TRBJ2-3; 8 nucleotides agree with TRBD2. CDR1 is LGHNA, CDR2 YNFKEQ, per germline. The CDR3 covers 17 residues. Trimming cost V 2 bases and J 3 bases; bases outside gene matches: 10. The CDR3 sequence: CASSQLSRRGGTDTQYF. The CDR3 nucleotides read TGTGCCAGCAGCCAACTTAGCCGCCGGGGGGGGACAGATACGCAGTATTTT.

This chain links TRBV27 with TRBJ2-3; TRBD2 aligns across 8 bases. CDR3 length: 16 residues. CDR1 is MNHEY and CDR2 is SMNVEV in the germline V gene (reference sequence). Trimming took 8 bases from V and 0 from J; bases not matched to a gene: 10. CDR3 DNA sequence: TGTGCCAGCTCACTCGGGGGGGGAGTGAGCACAGATACGCAGTATTTT. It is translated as CASSLGGGVSTDTQYF.

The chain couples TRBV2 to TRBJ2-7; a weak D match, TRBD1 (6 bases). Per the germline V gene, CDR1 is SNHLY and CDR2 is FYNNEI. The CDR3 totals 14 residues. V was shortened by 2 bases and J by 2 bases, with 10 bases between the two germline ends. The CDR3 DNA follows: TGTGCCAGCAGTGAATCGCCAGGGGCCTACGAGCAGTACTTC. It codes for CASSESPGAYEQYF.

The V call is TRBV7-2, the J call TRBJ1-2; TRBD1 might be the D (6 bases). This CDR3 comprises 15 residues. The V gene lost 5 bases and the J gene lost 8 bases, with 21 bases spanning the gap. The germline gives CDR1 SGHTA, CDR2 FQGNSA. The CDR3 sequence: CASSQNRVSFGGYTF. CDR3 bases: TGTGCCAGCAGCCAAAACAGGGTTTCGTTTGGGGGCTACACCTTC. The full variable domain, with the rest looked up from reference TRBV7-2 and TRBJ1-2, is GAGVSQSPSNKVTEKGKDVELRCDPISGHTALYWYRQSLGQGLEFLIYFQGNSAPDKSGLPSDRFSAERTGGSVSTLTIQRTQQEDSAVYLCASSQNRVSFGGYTFGSGTRLTVV.

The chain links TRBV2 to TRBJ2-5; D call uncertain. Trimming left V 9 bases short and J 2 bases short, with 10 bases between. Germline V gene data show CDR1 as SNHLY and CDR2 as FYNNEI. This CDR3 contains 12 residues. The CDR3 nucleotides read TGTGCCAGTTACACCTCACAAGAGACCCAGTACTTC. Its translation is CASYTSQETQYF.

Here the CDR3 DNA reads TGTGCCAGACTTCTGAACACCGGGGAGCTGTTTTTT. It encodes CARLLNTGELFF. The chain carries TRBV5-3 and TRBJ2-2; D gene ambiguous. TRBV5-3 is sorted into the ORF group, with uncertain function. The V end was cut by 7 bases, the J end by 1 base, with 5 bases between. This CDR3 comprises 12 residues.

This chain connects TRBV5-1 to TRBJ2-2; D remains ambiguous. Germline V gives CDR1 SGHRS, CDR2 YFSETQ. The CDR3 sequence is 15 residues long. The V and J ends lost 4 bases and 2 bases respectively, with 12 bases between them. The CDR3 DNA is TGCGCCAGCAGCGACAACCCATCTAACACCGGGGAGCTGTTTTTT. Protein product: CASSDNPSNTGELFF.

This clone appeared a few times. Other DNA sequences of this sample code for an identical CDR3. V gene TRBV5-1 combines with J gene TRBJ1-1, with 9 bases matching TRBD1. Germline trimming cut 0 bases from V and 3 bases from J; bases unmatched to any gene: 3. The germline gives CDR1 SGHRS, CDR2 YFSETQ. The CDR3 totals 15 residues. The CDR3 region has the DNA TGCGCCAGCAGCTTGGAGGGACAGGGATACACTGAAGCTTTCTTT. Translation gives CASSLEGQGYTEAFF.

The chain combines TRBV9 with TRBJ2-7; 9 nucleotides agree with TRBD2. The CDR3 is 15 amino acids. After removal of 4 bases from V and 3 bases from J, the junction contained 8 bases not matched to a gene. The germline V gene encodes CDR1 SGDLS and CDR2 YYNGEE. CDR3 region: CASSIAGAPIYEQYF. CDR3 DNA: TGTGCCAGCAGCATAGCGGGAGCCCCAATCTACGAGCAGTACTTC.

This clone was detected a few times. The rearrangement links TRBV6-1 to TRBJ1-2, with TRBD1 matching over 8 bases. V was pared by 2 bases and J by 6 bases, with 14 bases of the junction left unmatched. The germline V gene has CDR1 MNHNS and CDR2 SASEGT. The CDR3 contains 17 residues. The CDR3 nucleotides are TGTGCCAGCAGTGAAACCGTCGATTGGACAGGGAGAGATGGCTACACCTTC. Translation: CASSETVDWTGRDGYTF.

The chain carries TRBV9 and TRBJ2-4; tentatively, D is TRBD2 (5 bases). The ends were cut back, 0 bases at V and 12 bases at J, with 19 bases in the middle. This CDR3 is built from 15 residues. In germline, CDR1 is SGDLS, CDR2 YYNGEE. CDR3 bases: TGTGCCAGCAGCGTAGGACCCGAGGACTTCAGAACTCAGTACTTC. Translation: CASSVGPEDFRTQYF.

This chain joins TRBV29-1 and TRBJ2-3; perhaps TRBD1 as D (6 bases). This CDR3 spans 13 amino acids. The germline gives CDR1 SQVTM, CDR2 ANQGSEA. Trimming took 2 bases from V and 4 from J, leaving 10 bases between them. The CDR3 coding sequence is TGCAGCGTTGAAAGCAGGGGCGCAGATACGCAGTATTTT. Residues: CSVESRGADTQYF.

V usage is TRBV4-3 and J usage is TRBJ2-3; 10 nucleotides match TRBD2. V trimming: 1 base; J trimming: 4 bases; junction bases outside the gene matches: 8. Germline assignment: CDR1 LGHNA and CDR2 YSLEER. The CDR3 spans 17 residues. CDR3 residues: CASSQVASGSWADTQYF. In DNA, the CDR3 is TGCGCCAGCAGCCAAGTGGCTAGCGGGAGTTGGGCAGATACGCAGTATTTT.

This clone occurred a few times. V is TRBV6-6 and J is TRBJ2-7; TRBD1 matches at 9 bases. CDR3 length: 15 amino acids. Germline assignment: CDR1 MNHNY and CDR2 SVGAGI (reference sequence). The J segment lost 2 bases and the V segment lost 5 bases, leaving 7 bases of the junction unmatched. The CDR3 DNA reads TGTGCCAGCAGTCCGACAGGGGGGGGAACCTACGAGCAGTACTTC. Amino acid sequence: CASSPTGGGTYEQYF.